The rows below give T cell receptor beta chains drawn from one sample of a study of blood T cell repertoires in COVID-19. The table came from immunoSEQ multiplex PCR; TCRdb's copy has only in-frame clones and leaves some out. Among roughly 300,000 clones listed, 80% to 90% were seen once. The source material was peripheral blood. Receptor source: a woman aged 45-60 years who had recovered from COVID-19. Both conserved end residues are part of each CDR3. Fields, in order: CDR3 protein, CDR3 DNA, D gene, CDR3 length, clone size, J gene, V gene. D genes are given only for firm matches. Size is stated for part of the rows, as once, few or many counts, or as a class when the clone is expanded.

cdr3_aa: CASSFPDRFYGYTF
cdr3_nt: TGTGCCAGCAGTTTCCCCGACAGATTCTATGGCTACACCTTC
d_call: NA
cdr3_length: 14
clone_size: few
j_call: TRBJ1-2
v_call: TRBV28

cdr3_aa: CASSQTSGRAGEQYF
cdr3_nt: TGTGCCAGCAGCCAAACTAGCGGGAGGGCCGGCGAGCAGTACTTC
d_call: TRBD2
cdr3_length: 15
clone_size: NA
j_call: TRBJ2-7
v_call: TRBV14

cdr3_aa: CASSDSTAQPQHF
cdr3_nt: TGTGCCAGCAGCGACAGTACTGCTCAGCCCCAGCATTTT
d_call: NA
cdr3_length: 13
clone_size: NA
j_call: TRBJ1-5
v_call: TRBV6-5

cdr3_aa: CASSVGASDSNQPQHF
cdr3_nt: TGTGCCAGCAGCGTTGGGGCCAGCGATTCCAATCAGCCCCAGCATTTT
d_call: NA
cdr3_length: 16
clone_size: NA
j_call: TRBJ1-5
v_call: TRBV9

cdr3_aa: CASNLGRGYTF
cdr3_nt: TGTGCCAGCAACTTGGGGAGGGGCTACACCTTC
d_call: NA
cdr3_length: 11
clone_size: NA
j_call: TRBJ1-2
v_call: TRBV6-5

cdr3_aa: CASSPGVSSYEQYF
cdr3_nt: TGTGCCAGCAGCCCGGGGGTTTCCTCCTACGAGCAGTACTTC
d_call: NA
cdr3_length: 14
clone_size: NA
j_call: TRBJ2-7
v_call: TRBV3-1/TRBV3-2

cdr3_aa: CASQRGNTYEQYF
cdr3_nt: TGTGCAAGTCAAAGAGGTAATACCTACGAGCAGTACTTC
d_call: NA
cdr3_length: 13
clone_size: NA
j_call: TRBJ2-7
v_call: TRBV12-2

cdr3_aa: CAWRPADTQYF
cdr3_nt: TGTGCCTGGAGACCAGCAGATACGCAGTATTTT
d_call: NA
cdr3_length: 11
clone_size: NA
j_call: TRBJ2-3
v_call: TRBV30

cdr3_aa: CASSLLRQGTLNTEAFF
cdr3_nt: TGTGCCAGCAGCTTGTTGAGACAGGGTACCTTGAACACTGAAGCTTTCTTT
d_call: TRBD1
cdr3_length: 17
clone_size: NA
j_call: TRBJ1-1
v_call: TRBV7-2

cdr3_aa: CASSGSQGFFTEAFF
cdr3_nt: TGCGCCAGCAGTGGGTCACAGGGGTTTTTTACTGAAGCTTTCTTT
d_call: TRBD1
cdr3_length: 15
clone_size: NA
j_call: TRBJ1-1
v_call: TRBV10-1